The 25 T cell receptor beta chains listed next were all sequenced from one sample in a study of cytomegalovirus exposure and HLA in healthy donors. The PCR employed 60 Vbeta primers together with 13 Jbeta primers. Data came from immunoSEQ multiplex PCR; TCRdb stores just in-frame clones and leaves some out. Among about 140,000 clones listed, about 66% were seen once. Specimen: PBMCs. The receptors here all came from a male donor in good health and CMV-seronegative.

The gene calls are TRBV7-9 and TRBJ2-5; D gene ambiguous. The CDR3 is 14 amino acids. V was shortened by 2 bases and J by 2 bases, with 9 bases between the two germline ends. Germline values: CDR1 SEHNR, CDR2 FQNEAQ (reference sequence). CDR3 nucleotide sequence: TGTGCCAGCAGCTTACTCCGCGAACAAGAGACCCAGTACTTC. This encodes CASSLLREQETQYF.

V is TRBV19 and J is TRBJ1-1, with 7 bases that match TRBD1. With V trimmed by 6 bases and J by 5 bases, 6 bases remained unmatched. The CDR3 is made up of 13 amino acids. Looked up from germline, CDR1 is LNHDA and CDR2 is SQIVND (reference sequence). The CDR3 here is CASRTGQFTEAFF. DNA for the CDR3: TGTGCCAGTAGAACGGGACAGTTTACTGAAGCTTTCTTT.

The sample holds a few counts of this clone. J is TRBJ2-7 and V is TRBV10-3; 8 bases fit TRBD2. Germline trimming cut 2 bases from V and 4 bases from J; bases unmatched to any gene: 10. This CDR3 region has 16 residues. In germline, CDR1 is ENHRY, CDR2 SYGVKD. CDR3 amino acids: CAISERGGTDLYEQYF. The CDR3 DNA reads as TGTGCCATCAGTGAGCGGGGGGGGACGGACCTATACGAGCAGTACTTC.

DNA for the CDR3: TGTGCCAGCTCACCACCTTCTCGGGGGACTGAAGCTTTCTTT. Translated: CASSPPSRGTEAFF. This chain connects TRBV18 to TRBJ1-1, with D tentatively TRBD1 (5 bases). CDR3 length equals 14 residues. V was cut by 0 bases and J by 5 bases, with 10 bases left in between. The germline V gene encodes CDR1 KGHSH and CDR2 LQKENI. Combining the CDR3 with reference TRBV18 and TRBJ1-1 gives the whole variable domain NAGVMQNPRHLVRRRGQEARLRCSPMKGHSHVYWYRQLPEEGLKFMVYLQKENIIDESGMPKERFSAEFPKEGPSILRIQQVVRGDSAAYFCASSPPSRGTEAFFGQGTRLTVV.

The chain joins TRBV15 to TRBJ2-1, with 9 bases that match TRBD1. CDR1 and CDR2 (germline): LNHNV, YYDKDF (reference sequence). This CDR3 region has 16 residues. V shed 2 bases, J shed 7 bases, and the junction held 9 bases outside the gene matches. The CDR3 loop is CATSRLPGQGWNEQFF. CDR3 in DNA: TGTGCCACCAGCAGACTGCCGGGACAGGGCTGGAATGAGCAGTTCTTC.

This chain links TRBV19 with TRBJ1-5, with 7 bases fitting TRBD1. The ends lost 6 bases at V and 2 bases at J; junction bases unmatched: 4. This CDR3 has 14 amino acids. CDR1 is LNHDA, CDR2 SQIVND, per germline (reference sequence). CDR3 DNA sequence: TGTGCCAGTAGAAGACAGGGAGGCAATCAGCCCCAGCATTTT. This encodes CASRRQGGNQPQHF.

This clone was counted only a few times. The genes are TRBV7-3 and TRBJ2-3, with D possibly matching TRBD2 (5 bases). V lost 2 bases and J lost 7, with 16 bases in between. The CDR3 has 15 amino acids. Germline V gives CDR1 SGHTA, CDR2 FQGTGA. The CDR3 loop reads CASSLERPPGNTQYF. The CDR3 DNA reads as TGTGCCAGCAGCTTAGAGAGACCGCCCGGGAATACGCAGTATTTT.

V and J are TRBV19 and TRBJ1-1, with D perhaps matching TRBD1 (5 bases). The CDR3 totals 15 residues. Trimming removed 3 bases from V and 1 base from J, with 12 bases in between. CDR1 is LNHDA and CDR2 is SQIVND in the germline V gene (reference sequence). CDR3 in DNA: TGTGCCAGTAGTATTGGTGGCAGGGAGAACACTGAAGCTTTCTTT. Protein sequence: CASSIGGRENTEAFF.

This rearrangement joins TRBV15 to TRBJ2-1, with 14 bases matching TRBD2. This CDR3 contains 16 residues. The J segment lost 8 bases and the V segment lost 0 bases, leaving 3 bases of the junction unmatched. Germline CDR1 is LNHNV and CDR2 is YYDKDF (reference sequence). The CDR3 DNA is TGTGCCACCAGCAGAGATAGACTAGCGGGGGGGCATGAGCAGTTCTTC. Amino acids: CATSRDRLAGGHEQFF.

This chain joins TRBV6-1 and TRBJ1-1, with D maybe TRBD1 (6 bases). The V and J ends lost 6 bases and 6 bases respectively, with 14 bases between them. The CDR3 is 13 residues long. Germline V lookup: CDR1 MNHNS, CDR2 SASEGT. CDR3 sequence: CASRTTGQAEAFF. CDR3 nucleotide sequence: TGTGCCAGCAGAACAACAGGGCAGGCTGAAGCTTTCTTT.

The rearrangement joins TRBV4-3 to TRBJ2-4, with D perhaps TRBD1 (6 bases). The ends were cut back, 0 bases at V and 9 bases at J, with 15 bases in the middle. Germline CDR1 LGHNA, CDR2 YSLEER. The CDR3 runs 15 residues. DNA of the CDR3: TGCGCCAGCAGCCAAGACATGGCAGGGGTGGTCATTCAGTACTTC. Its translation: CASSQDMAGVVIQYF.

In its sample, this clone was seen once. V usage is TRBV6-5 and J usage is TRBJ1-1, with no clear D. Between the trimmed V and J ends, which lost 7 bases and 3 bases, there was a span of 12 bases. Germline V gene lookup returns CDR1 MNHEY and CDR2 SVGAGI. CDR3 length equals 13 residues. CDR3 DNA: TGTGCCAGCAACCGGGGATTGGACACTGAAGCTTTCTTT. This codes for CASNRGLDTEAFF.

The chain carries TRBV10-3 and TRBJ2-5; D is perhaps TRBD1 (6 bases). The V and J ends lost 2 bases and 5 bases respectively, with 18 bases between them. This CDR3 contains 16 residues. CDR1 ENHRY and CDR2 SYGVKD come from the germline V gene. The CDR3 region has the DNA TGTGCCATCAGTGAGCAGGACAGAAGCGCGCAGGAGACCCAGTACTTC. It yields the protein CAISEQDRSAQETQYF.

The chain recombines TRBV5-1 with TRBJ2-7; weak D call: TRBD1 (7 bases). The CDR3 has 14 residues. The V gene lost 5 bases and the J gene lost 6 bases, with 18 bases spanning the gap. From germline, CDR1 is SGHRS and CDR2 YFSETQ. CDR3 protein: CASSAGQSTGEQYF. DNA of the CDR3: TGCGCCAGCAGTGCGGGACAGAGTACGGGCGAGCAGTACTTC.

In this sample, this clone turned up once. The chain combines TRBV5-1 with TRBJ1-5; TRBD1 matches 9 bases. CDR3 size: 15 residues. Germline assignment: CDR1 SGHRS and CDR2 YFSETQ. V lost 6 bases to trimming and J lost 1 base; unmatched junction nucleotides: 5. Here the CDR3 reads CASTRTGESNQPQHF. In DNA, the CDR3 is TGCGCCAGCACCAGGACAGGGGAAAGCAATCAGCCCCAGCATTTT.

The chain links TRBV6-1 to TRBJ1-1; D gene ambiguous. The germline V gene has CDR1 MNHNS and CDR2 SASEGT. V was clipped by 4 bases and J by 2 bases, with 11 bases between them. The CDR3 consists of 14 residues. DNA of the CDR3: TGTGCCAGCAGTGGCAACGTCACTAACACTGAAGCTTTCTTT. This codes for CASSGNVTNTEAFF.

This clone is medium-sized in the sample. The chain recombines TRBV30 with TRBJ1-5; D gene uncertain. This CDR3 spans 14 amino acids. In germline, CDR1 is GTSNPN, CDR2 SVGIG (reference sequence). Trimming left V 3 bases short and J 5 bases short, with 14 bases between. The CDR3 region is CAWSANLMDQPQHF. The DNA of the CDR3 is TGTGCCTGGAGCGCTAACTTAATGGATCAGCCCCAGCATTTT.

This clone was counted between two and nine times. J is TRBJ1-4 and V is TRBV4-3; 7 bases align to TRBD1. Looked up from germline, CDR1 is LGHNA and CDR2 is YSLEER. CDR3 length: 14 amino acids. J lost 8 bases, V lost 4 bases, and 7 bases had no gene match. CDR3 coding DNA: TGCGCCAGCAGCCTGACAGGGTACGGGGAAAAACTGTTTTTT. It encodes CASSLTGYGEKLFF.

J is TRBJ1-3 and V is TRBV5-8; the D is unclear. This CDR3 has 15 amino acids. Trimming shortened V by 3 bases and J by 3 bases, and 13 bases separated the two germline ends. The germline gives CDR1 SGHTS, CDR2 YDEGEE. The CDR3 region is CASSYTRGIGNTIYF. The CDR3 DNA follows: TGTGCCAGCAGCTATACAAGAGGGATTGGAAACACCATATATTTT.

This clone was recorded a few times. The CDR3 loop is CASSVAGLSEKLFF. CDR3 bases: TGTGCCAGCAGCGTAGCGGGGTTGTCTGAAAAACTGTTTTTT. The chain joins TRBV9 to TRBJ1-4; no firm D call. V lost 0 bases, J lost 7 bases, and 10 bases lay in between. CDR1 is SGDLS, CDR2 YYNGEE, per germline. The CDR3 contains 14 residues.

The J gene is TRBJ2-5, the V gene TRBV4-2; 13 nucleotides align to TRBD2. Germline CDR1 and CDR2: LGHNA and YNFKEQ. The V gene end was trimmed by 0 bases and the J gene end by 4 bases; junction bases not matched to a gene: 2. This CDR3 spans 16 amino acids. Written as DNA, the CDR3 is TGTGCCAGCAGCCAAGAAGGACTAGCGGGGGTAGAGACCCAGTACTTC. It codes for CASSQEGLAGVETQYF.

The chain couples TRBV10-3 to TRBJ2-1, with 8 bases that match TRBD1. The germline gives CDR1 ENHRY, CDR2 SYGVKD. The CDR3 is 14 amino acids. Trimming at V came to 6 bases and at J to 6 bases, leaving 7 bases not matched to a gene. CDR3 DNA sequence: TGTGCCATCAGCCGACAGGGGTTAGGCAATGAGCAGTTCTTC. The encoded protein is CAISRQGLGNEQFF.

This clone was seen more than once but under ten times. This sequence joins TRBV27 and TRBJ1-4, with D maybe TRBD1 (6 bases). V lost 5 bases, J lost 7 bases, and 20 bases lay in between. The germline V gene encodes CDR1 MNHEY and CDR2 SMNVEV (reference sequence). The CDR3 runs to 16 residues. CDR3: CASSQGRAGLVEKLFF. The CDR3 DNA is TGTGCCAGCAGTCAGGGGAGGGCAGGTTTGGTTGAAAAACTGTTTTTT. The full variable domain, rest sourced from reference TRBV27 and TRBJ1-4, is EAQVTQNPRYLITVTGKKLTVTCSQNMNHEYMSWYRQDPGLGLRQIYYSMNVEVTDKGDVPEGYKVSRKEKRNFPLILESPSPNQTSLYFCASSQGRAGLVEKLFFGSGTQLSVL.

CDR3 coding DNA: TGTGCCAGCAGTGAAGGAAGGCAGCGGGGGGCCTACGAGCAGTACTTC. It yields the protein CASSEGRQRGAYEQYF. This chain links TRBV6-4 with TRBJ2-7, with TRBD2 matching 9 bases. This CDR3 has 16 amino acids. V gave up 3 bases and J gave up 2 bases; unmatched junction bases: 8. Germline lookup yields CDR1 MRHNA and CDR2 SNTAGT.

V usage is TRBV9 and J usage is TRBJ1-5, with 7 bases identical to TRBD1. The CDR3 has 15 residues. The V gene end was trimmed by 2 bases and the J gene end by 4 bases; junction bases not matched to a gene: 6. The germline CDR1 and CDR2 sequences are SGDLS and YYNGEE. CDR3 bases: TGTGCCAGCAGCGTGGGGACAGAGCTGAATCAGCCCCAGCATTTT. Amino acid sequence: CASSVGTELNQPQHF. The full variable domain, its missing parts supplied by reference TRBV9 and TRBJ1-5, is DSGVTQTPKHLITATGQRVTLRCSPRSGDLSVYWYQQSLDQGLQFLIQYYNGEERAKGNILERFSAQQFPDLHSELNLSSLELGDSALYFCASSVGTELNQPQHFGDGTRLSIL.